A single sample gave rise to the 15 T cell receptor beta chains below, sequenced in a study of blood T cell repertoires in COVID-19. The data were produced by immunoSEQ multiplex PCR, yet TCRdb's version contains in-frame clones alone and is incomplete. The sample shows around 160,000 clones, roughly 90% of them seen only once. The sequencing input was PBMCs or T cells enriched from blood (not recorded which). All receptors come from a woman between 25 and 40 years old with acute COVID-19.

The CDR3 region is CASSPPPGSGYTF. Here the CDR3 DNA reads TGTGCCAGCAGTCCCCCCCCGGGAAGTGGCTACACCTTC. The chain couples TRBV28 to TRBJ1-2; D not certain. Trimming took 5 bases from V and 7 from J, leaving 14 bases between them. The CDR3 runs 13 residues. Germline loops: CDR1 MDHEN, CDR2 SYDVKM.

V usage is TRBV5-4 and J usage is TRBJ2-7, with D uncertain. The V end lost 5 bases, the J end lost 9 bases, and 21 bases lay between the germline ends. The CDR3 is made up of 14 amino acids. Looked up from germline, CDR1 is SGHNT and CDR2 is YYREEE (reference sequence). The CDR3 protein is CASSPDPTWAGQYF. DNA for the CDR3: TGTGCCAGCAGTCCTGACCCGACCTGGGCTGGGCAGTACTTC.

This clone has more than one count but fewer than ten. The gene calls are TRBV7-2 and TRBJ1-2; D is perhaps TRBD1 (5 bases). The CDR3 has 13 residues. Trimming took 1 base from V and 8 from J, leaving 11 bases between them. The germline CDR1 and CDR2 sequences are SGHTA and FQGNSA. The CDR3 nucleotides read TGTGCCAGCAGCTTAGTGAGGGAGGGGGGCTACACCTTC. Amino acids: CASSLVREGGYTF.

The chain recombines TRBV29-1 with TRBJ1-1, with 7 bases that match TRBD1. This CDR3 has 13 residues. With 6 bases clipped from V and 8 bases from J, the junction kept 12 bases outside the gene matches. CDR1 is SQVTM and CDR2 is ANQGSEA in the germline V gene. CDR3 loop: CSVKLTWDREAFF. The DNA of the CDR3 is TGCAGCGTGAAACTAACCTGGGACAGAGAAGCTTTCTTT.

The V gene is TRBV7-8, the J gene TRBJ2-1; 7 nucleotides agree with TRBD2. Germline CDR1 SGHVS, CDR2 FQNEAQ. The CDR3 length is 14 residues. V shed 5 bases, J shed 5 bases, and the junction held 6 bases outside the gene matches. The CDR3 DNA reads TGTGCCAGCAGCCCCCGGGACTACAACAATGAGCAGTTCTTC. This gives the protein CASSPRDYNNEQFF. Using reference TRBV7-8 and TRBJ2-1 for the parts outside the CDR3, the full variable domain is GAGVSQSPRYKVAKRGQDVALRCDPISGHVSLFWYQQALGQGPEFLTYFQNEAQLDKSGLPSDRFFAERPEGSVSTLKIQRTQQEDSAVYLCASSPRDYNNEQFFGPGTRLTVL.

This sequence joins TRBV3-1 (or the pseudogene TRBV3-2) and TRBJ1-1, with D possibly matching TRBD1 (5 bases). This CDR3 is 15 amino acids long. CDR1 is LGHDT, CDR2 YNNKEL, per germline (reference sequence). V gave up 1 base and J gave up 7 bases, with 16 bases separating them. Here the CDR3 DNA reads TGTGCCAGCAGCCAAGGTTTGGCAGGAGGGGTTGAAGCTTTCTTT. It specifies CASSQGLAGGVEAFF.

V usage is TRBV5-1 and J usage is TRBJ2-5; D is perhaps TRBD2 (6 bases). Trimming took off 0 bases at V and 5 bases at J, with 20 bases between the two ends. The CDR3 consists of 17 residues. The germline V gene has CDR1 SGHRS and CDR2 YFSETQ. The CDR3 nucleotides read TGCGCCAGCAGCTTGGCCTTCGGCTGGGGGGTCGGGGAGACCCAGTACTTC. Its translation is CASSLAFGWGVGETQYF.

The rearrangement uses TRBV9 and TRBJ1-2; D is perhaps TRBD1 (6 bases). This CDR3 is 14 amino acids long. Germline values: CDR1 SGDLS, CDR2 YYNGEE. With 0 bases removed from V and 4 bases from J, the gap between germline ends came to 10 bases. The CDR3 region is CASSVAGAGYGYTF. CDR3 sequence (DNA): TGTGCCAGCAGCGTAGCAGGGGCTGGCTATGGCTACACCTTC. The full variable domain, in which reference TRBV9 and TRBJ1-2 provide the parts outside the CDR3, is DSGVTQTPKHLITATGQRVTLRCSPRSGDLSVYWYQQSLDQGLQFLIQYYNGEERAKGNILERFSAQQFPDLHSELNLSSLELGDSALYFCASSVAGAGYGYTFGSGTRLTVV.

V is TRBV5-1 and J is TRBJ1-5, with D perhaps TRBD1 (6 bases). This CDR3 is 15 amino acids long. Looked up from germline, CDR1 is SGHRS and CDR2 is YFSETQ. V was clipped by 5 bases and J by 2 bases, with 14 bases between them. The CDR3 DNA reads as TGCGCCAGCAGGACAGGCCCGTTGGGCAATCAGCCCCAGCATTTT. Translation: CASRTGPLGNQPQHF.

This sequence joins TRBV13 and TRBJ1-1, with D hard to call. CDR1 is PRHDT and CDR2 is FYEKMQ in the germline V gene (reference sequence). The length of the CDR3 is 14 residues. Trimming stripped 3 bases from V and 1 base from J, with 9 bases between. CDR3 protein: CASSFGGGNTEAFF. CDR3 bases: TGTGCCAGCAGCTTCGGCGGAGGGAACACTGAAGCTTTCTTT.

The sample holds a few counts of this clone. The chain employs TRBV9 and TRBJ2-3, with 8 bases identical to TRBD1. Per germline, CDR1 SGDLS and CDR2 YYNGEE. Germline trimming cut 4 bases from V and 3 bases from J; bases unmatched to any gene: 7. There are 15 residues in the CDR3. The CDR3 protein is CASSSRQGLTDTQYF. CDR3 DNA: TGTGCCAGCAGCTCACGACAGGGGTTAACAGATACGCAGTATTTT. Complete variable domain (other parts from reference TRBV9 and TRBJ2-3): DSGVTQTPKHLITATGQRVTLRCSPRSGDLSVYWYQQSLDQGLQFLIQYYNGEERAKGNILERFSAQQFPDLHSELNLSSLELGDSALYFCASSSRQGLTDTQYFGPGTRLTVL.

The chain couples TRBV6-5 to TRBJ2-2; a weak D match, TRBD2 (6 bases). Germline CDR1 is MNHEY and CDR2 is SVGAGI. V was trimmed by 6 bases and J by 7 bases, leaving 12 bases between them. The CDR3 runs to 13 residues. The CDR3 spells CASRTEGFGELFF. As DNA, the CDR3 is TGTGCCAGCAGAACGGAGGGCTTCGGGGAGCTGTTTTTT.

The rearrangement links TRBV6-2 or TRBV6-3 to TRBJ1-5; 10 bases map to TRBD1. CDR1 MNHEY and CDR2 SVGEGT come from the germline V gene. With V trimmed by 6 bases and J by 7 bases, 9 bases remained unmatched. This CDR3 is 15 amino acids long. CDR3 nucleotide sequence: TGTGCCAGCAGCCTCGGGACAGGGGCGAGACAGCCCCAGCATTTT. Its translation is CASSLGTGARQPQHF.

The chain combines TRBV27 with TRBJ1-2, with D perhaps TRBD1 (6 bases). Germline CDR1 MNHEY, CDR2 SMNVEV (reference sequence). This CDR3 comprises 15 residues. V was pared by 7 bases and J by 4 bases, with 19 bases between. The CDR3 sequence: CASTQSGQGLYGYTF. DNA of the CDR3: TGTGCCAGCACCCAGAGTGGGCAGGGGCTCTATGGCTACACCTTC.

On this clone: Other nucleotide sequences from this sample produce the same CDR3. CDR3 coding DNA: TGCGCCAGCAGCTTGGCGGCTAGCGCAGATACGCAGTATTTT. It specifies CASSLAASADTQYF. The V gene is TRBV5-1, the J gene TRBJ2-3; TRBD2 might be the D (6 bases). Germline V gives CDR1 SGHRS, CDR2 YFSETQ. The CDR3 totals 14 residues. Trimming removed 0 bases at V and 4 bases at J, with 9 bases between. The full variable domain, its missing parts supplied by reference TRBV5-1 and TRBJ2-3, is KAGVTQTPRYLIKTRGQQVTLSCSPISGHRSVSWYQQTPGQGLQFLFEYFSETQRNKGNFPGRFSGRQFSNSRSEMNVSTLELGDSALYLCASSLAASADTQYFGPGTRLTVL.